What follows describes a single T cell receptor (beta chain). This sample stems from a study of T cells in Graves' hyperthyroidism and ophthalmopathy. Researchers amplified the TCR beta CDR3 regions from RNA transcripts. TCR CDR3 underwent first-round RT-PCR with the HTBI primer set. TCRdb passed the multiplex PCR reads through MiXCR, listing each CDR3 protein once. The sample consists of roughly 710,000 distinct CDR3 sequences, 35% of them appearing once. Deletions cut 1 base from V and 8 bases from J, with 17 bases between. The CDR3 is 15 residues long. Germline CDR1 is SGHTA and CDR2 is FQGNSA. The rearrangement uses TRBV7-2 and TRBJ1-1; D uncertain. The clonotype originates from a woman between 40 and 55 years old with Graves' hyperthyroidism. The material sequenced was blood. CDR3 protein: CASSLGGPVLPEAFF. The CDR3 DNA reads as TGTGCCAGCAGCTTAGGCGGCCCCGTTCTGCCCGAAGCTTTCTTT.